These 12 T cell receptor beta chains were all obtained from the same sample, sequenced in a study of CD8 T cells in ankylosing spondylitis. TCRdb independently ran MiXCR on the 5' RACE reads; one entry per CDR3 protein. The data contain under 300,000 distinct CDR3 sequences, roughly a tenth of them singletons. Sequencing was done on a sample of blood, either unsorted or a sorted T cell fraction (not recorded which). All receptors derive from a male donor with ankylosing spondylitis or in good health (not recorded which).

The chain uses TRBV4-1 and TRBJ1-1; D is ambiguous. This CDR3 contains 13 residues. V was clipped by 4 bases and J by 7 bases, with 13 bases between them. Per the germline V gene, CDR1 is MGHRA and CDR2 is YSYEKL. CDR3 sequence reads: CASSLSYQGEAFF. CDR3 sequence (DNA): TGCGCCAGCAGCCTGTCCTATCAAGGTGAAGCTTTCTTT.

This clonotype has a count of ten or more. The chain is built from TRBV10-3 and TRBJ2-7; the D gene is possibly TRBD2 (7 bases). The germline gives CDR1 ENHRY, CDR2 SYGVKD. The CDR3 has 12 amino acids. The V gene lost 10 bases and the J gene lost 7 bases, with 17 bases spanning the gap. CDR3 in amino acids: CASGGGLGEQYF. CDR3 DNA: TGTGCCAGTGGCGGGGGCCTGGGAGAGCAGTACTTC.

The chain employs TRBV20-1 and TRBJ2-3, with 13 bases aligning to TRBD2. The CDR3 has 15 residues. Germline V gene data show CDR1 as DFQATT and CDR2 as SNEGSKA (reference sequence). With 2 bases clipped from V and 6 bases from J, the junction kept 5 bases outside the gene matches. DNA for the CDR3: TGCAGTGCTAGAATTGGACTAGCGGGAGCCGATACGCAGTATTTT. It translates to CSARIGLAGADTQYF.

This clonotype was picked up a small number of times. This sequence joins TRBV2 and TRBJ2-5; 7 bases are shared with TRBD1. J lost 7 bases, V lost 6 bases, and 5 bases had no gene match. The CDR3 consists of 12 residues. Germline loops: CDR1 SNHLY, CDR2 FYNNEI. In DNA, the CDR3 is TGTGCCAGCAGAAGGGGGCCGGGGACCCAGTACTTC. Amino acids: CASRRGPGTQYF.

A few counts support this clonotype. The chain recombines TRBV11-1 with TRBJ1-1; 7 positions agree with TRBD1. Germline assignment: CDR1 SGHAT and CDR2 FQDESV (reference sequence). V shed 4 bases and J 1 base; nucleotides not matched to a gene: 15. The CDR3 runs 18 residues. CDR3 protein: CASSSLKLGGIWNTEAFF. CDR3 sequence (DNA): TGTGCCAGCAGCTCATTAAAGTTAGGGGGCATATGGAACACTGAAGCTTTCTTT.

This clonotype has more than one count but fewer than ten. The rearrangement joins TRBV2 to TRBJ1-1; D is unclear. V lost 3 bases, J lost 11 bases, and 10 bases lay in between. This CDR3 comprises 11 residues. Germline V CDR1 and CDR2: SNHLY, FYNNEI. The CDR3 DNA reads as TGTGCCAGCAGTGAGAGGGTACCGGCTTTCTTT. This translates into CASSERVPAFF.

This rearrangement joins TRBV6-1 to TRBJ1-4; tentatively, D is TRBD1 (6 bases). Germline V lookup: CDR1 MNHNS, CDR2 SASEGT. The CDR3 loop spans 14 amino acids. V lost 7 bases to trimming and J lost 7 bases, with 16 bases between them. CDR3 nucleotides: TGTGCCAGCAAAAAGCAGGGGCGGCGTGAAAAACTGTTTTTT. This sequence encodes CASKKQGRREKLFF.

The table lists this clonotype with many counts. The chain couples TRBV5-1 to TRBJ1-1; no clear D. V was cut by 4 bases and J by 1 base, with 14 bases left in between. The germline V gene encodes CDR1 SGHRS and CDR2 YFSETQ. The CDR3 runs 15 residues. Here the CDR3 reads CASSPLEHWNTEAFF. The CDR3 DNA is TGCGCCAGCAGCCCGCTGGAACACTGGAACACTGAAGCTTTCTTT. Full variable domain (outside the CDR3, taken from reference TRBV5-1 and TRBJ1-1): KAGVTQTPRYLIKTRGQQVTLSCSPISGHRSVSWYQQTPGQGLQFLFEYFSETQRNKGNFPGRFSGRQFSNSRSEMNVSTLELGDSALYLCASSPLEHWNTEAFFGQGTRLTVV.

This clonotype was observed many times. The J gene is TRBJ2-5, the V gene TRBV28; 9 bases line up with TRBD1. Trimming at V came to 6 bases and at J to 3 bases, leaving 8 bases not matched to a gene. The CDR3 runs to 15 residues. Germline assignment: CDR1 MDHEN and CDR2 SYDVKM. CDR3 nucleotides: TGTGCCAGCAGCTCGCCGGGACAGGGAGAAGAGACCCAGTACTTC. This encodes CASSSPGQGEETQYF.

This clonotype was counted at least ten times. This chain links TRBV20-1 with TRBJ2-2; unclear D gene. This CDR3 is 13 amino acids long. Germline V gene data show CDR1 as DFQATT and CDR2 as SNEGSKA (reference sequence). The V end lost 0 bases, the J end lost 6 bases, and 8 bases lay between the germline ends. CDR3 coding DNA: TGCAGTGCTAGAGAGCAGGTGGCCGGGGAGCTGTTTTTT. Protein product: CSAREQVAGELFF.

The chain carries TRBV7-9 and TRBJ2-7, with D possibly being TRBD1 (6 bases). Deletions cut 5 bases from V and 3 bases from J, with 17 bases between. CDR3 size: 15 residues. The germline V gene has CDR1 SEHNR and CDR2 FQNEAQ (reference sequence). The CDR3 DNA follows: TGTGCCAGCAGCCCCCGGGACACAGAATTCTACGAGCAGTACTTC. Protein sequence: CASSPRDTEFYEQYF. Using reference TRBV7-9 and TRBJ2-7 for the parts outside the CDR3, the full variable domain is DTGVSQNPRHKITKRGQNVTFRCDPISEHNRLYWYRQTLGQGPEFLTYFQNEAQLEKSRLLSDRFSAERPKGSFSTLEIQRTEQGDSAMYLCASSPRDTEFYEQYFGPGTRLTVT.

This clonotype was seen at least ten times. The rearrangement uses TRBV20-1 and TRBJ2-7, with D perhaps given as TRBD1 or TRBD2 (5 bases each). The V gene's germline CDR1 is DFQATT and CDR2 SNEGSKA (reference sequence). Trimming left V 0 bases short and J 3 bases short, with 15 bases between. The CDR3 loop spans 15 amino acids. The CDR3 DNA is TGCAGTGCTAGAGACGGGACGGGCTATTTCTACGAGCAGTACTTC. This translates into CSARDGTGYFYEQYF.